These 5 T cell receptor beta chains originate from one sample sequenced in a study of T cells in Graves' hyperthyroidism and ophthalmopathy. What was amplified from RNA transcripts were TCR beta CDR3 regions. HTBI primers were the set used in a first-round RT-PCR of the TCR CDR3. TCRdb used MiXCR to reprocess the multiplex PCR reads, holding one entry per CDR3 protein. The table lists 500,000 to 800,000 distinct CDR3 sequences, around 15% of them singletons. The sequenced sample was blood. The receptor set was obtained from a woman in her forties or fifties with Graves' ophthalmopathy.

Many counts were recorded for this clonotype. The chain couples TRBV18 to TRBJ2-7; 11 bases line up with TRBD2. The germline V gene encodes CDR1 KGHSH and CDR2 LQKENI. The trim removed 3 bases at V and 2 bases at J, leaving 6 bases unmatched. The CDR3 has 16 amino acids. The DNA of the CDR3 is TGTGCCAGCTCACCCTCCCGACTAGCGGGGACCTACGAGCAGTACTTC. Protein product: CASSPSRLAGTYEQYF.

With respect to this clonotype: An end of the junction does not agree with germline; a read error may underlie this. The chain links TRBV28 to TRBJ1-5; D is undetermined. Germline V lookup: CDR1 MDHEN, CDR2 SYDVKM. CDR3 length equals 15 residues. The DNA for the CDR3 is TGTGCCAGCAGCCGTCCCGGTAATAGCGATCAGCCCCAGCATTTT. This sequence encodes CASSRPGNSDQPQHF.

The V gene is TRBV11-2, the J gene TRBJ2-1; D perhaps matches TRBD1 (6 bases). CDR3 length: 17 amino acids. The V and J ends lost 6 bases and 5 bases respectively, with 23 bases between them. Germline values: CDR1 SGHAT, CDR2 FQNNGV. The CDR3 coding sequence is TGTGCCAGCAGGAGAACGCCCGTGGGTGAGGGGGACAATGAGCAGTTCTTC. Its protein product is CASRRTPVGEGDNEQFF.

At least ten counts were recorded for this clonotype. In nucleotides, the CDR3 is TGTGCCAGCAGCCAAGATTTGGTGAACACTGAAGCTTTCTTT. Protein sequence: CASSQDLVNTEAFF. The J gene is TRBJ1-1, the V gene TRBV3-1; unclear D gene. V gave up 0 bases and J gave up 0 bases, with 5 bases separating them. Germline V lookup: CDR1 LGHDT, CDR2 YNNKEL (reference sequence). This CDR3 has 14 residues.

This clonotype was recorded many times. The chain is built from TRBV7-2 and TRBJ2-3; 10 positions agree with TRBD2. V lost 5 bases and J lost 0; bases outside the gene matches: 8. This CDR3 contains 17 residues. Germline V gene sequence: CDR1 SGHTA, CDR2 FQGNSA. The CDR3 reads CASSVRPSGSSTDTQYF. In nucleotides, the CDR3 is TGTGCCAGCAGCGTCCGTCCTAGCGGGAGTAGCACAGATACGCAGTATTTT.